Listed here is a single T cell receptor (beta chain). Antigen: not known. This sample stems from a study of metastatic and nonmetastatic thyroid tumors. Study information: A comparison of repertoires was made across blood and tumor or nodule tissue from malignant and benign thyroid patients.

Study conclusions and caveats: Reported TCR beta diversity, measured in blood and tumor, was significantly higher for malignant thyroid tumors than for benign nodules.

Each patient went into thyroid surgery without having received any treatment. Original processing methods: Clinicopathological groups differed in CDR3, with these differences serving to build a distant-metastasis classifier for papillary thyroid cancer. Through MiXCR, TCRdb re-clonotyped the PCR reads. The V and J calls were not made by the authors but by TCRdb's processing. The data hold some 6,900 clones, with approximately 35% observed a single time. This receptor was identified in a female donor with papillary thyroid cancer or a benign thyroid nodule (not recorded which). Some clones in this sample may be carry-over from other donors' samples. Sequencing input: tumor tissue.

CDR3 bases: TGTGCCAGCAGTTTCGTCGGGGGGAATACTGAAGCTTTCTTT. Residues: CASSFVGGNTEAFF. This rearrangement joins TRBV12-3 or TRBV12-4 to TRBJ1-1, with D perhaps TRBD1 (5 bases). CDR3 length equals 14 residues. Trimming shortened V by 3 bases and J by 5 bases, and 13 bases separated the two germline ends.